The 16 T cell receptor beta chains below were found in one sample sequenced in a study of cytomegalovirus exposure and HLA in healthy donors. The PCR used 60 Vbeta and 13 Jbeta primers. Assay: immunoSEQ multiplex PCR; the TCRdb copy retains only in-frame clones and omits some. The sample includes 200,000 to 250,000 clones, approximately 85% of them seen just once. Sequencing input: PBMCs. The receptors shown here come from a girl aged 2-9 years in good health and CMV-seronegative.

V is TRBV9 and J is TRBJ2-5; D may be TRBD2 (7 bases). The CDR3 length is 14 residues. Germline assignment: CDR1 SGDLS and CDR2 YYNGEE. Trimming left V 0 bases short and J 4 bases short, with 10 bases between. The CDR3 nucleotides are TGTGCCAGCAGCGTAGGGGGAGGGGGAGAGACCCAGTACTTC. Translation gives CASSVGGGGETQYF.

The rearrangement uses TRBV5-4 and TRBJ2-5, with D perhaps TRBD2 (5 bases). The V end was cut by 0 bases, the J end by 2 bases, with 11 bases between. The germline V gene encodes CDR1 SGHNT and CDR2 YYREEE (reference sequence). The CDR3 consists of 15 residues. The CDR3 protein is CASSLGGPRQETQYF. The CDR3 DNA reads TGTGCCAGCAGCTTGGGAGGGCCCAGGCAAGAGACCCAGTACTTC.

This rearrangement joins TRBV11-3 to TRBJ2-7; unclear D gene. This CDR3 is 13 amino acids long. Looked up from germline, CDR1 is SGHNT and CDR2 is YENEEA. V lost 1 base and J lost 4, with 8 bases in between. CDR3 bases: TGTGCCAGCAGCTTAGCGAATGAGTACGAGCAGTACTTC. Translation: CASSLANEYEQYF.

CDR3 in amino acids: CASSPLPGQGPSGNTIYF. In DNA form, the CDR3 reads TGTGCCAGCTCACCACTCCCGGGACAGGGCCCCTCTGGAAACACCATATATTTT. This chain joins TRBV18 and TRBJ1-3, with TRBD1 matching over 9 bases. Germline CDR1 and CDR2: KGHSH and LQKENI. With 1 base clipped from V and 0 bases from J, the junction kept 7 bases outside the gene matches. The CDR3 has 18 amino acids.

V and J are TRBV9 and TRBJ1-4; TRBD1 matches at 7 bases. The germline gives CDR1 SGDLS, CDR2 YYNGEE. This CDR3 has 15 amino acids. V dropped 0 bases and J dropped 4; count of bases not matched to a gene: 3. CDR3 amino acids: CASSVAGQVNEKLFF. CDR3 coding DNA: TGTGCCAGCAGCGTAGCCGGACAGGTTAATGAAAAACTGTTTTTT.

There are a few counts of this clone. CDR3: CASSANLREQYF. CDR3 sequence (DNA): TGTGCCAGCAGCGCTAACCTACGCGAGCAGTACTTC. The chain couples TRBV9 to TRBJ2-7; D gene unclear. Germline V gene sequence: CDR1 SGDLS, CDR2 YYNGEE. V was shortened by 3 bases and J by 6 bases, with 10 bases between the two germline ends. The CDR3 contains 12 residues.

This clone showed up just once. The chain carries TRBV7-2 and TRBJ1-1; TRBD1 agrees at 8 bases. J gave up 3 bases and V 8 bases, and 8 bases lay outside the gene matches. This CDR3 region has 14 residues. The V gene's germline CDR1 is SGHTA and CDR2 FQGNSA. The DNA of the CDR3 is TGTGCCAGCCTTCGGACAGGGCCCGACACTGAAGCTTTCTTT. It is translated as CASLRTGPDTEAFF.

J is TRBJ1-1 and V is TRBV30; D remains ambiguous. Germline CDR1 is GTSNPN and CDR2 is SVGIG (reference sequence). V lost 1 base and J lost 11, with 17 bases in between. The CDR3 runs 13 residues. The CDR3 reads CAWSDGRRVRAFF. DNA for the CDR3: TGTGCCTGGAGTGACGGCCGACGGGTTAGGGCTTTCTTT.

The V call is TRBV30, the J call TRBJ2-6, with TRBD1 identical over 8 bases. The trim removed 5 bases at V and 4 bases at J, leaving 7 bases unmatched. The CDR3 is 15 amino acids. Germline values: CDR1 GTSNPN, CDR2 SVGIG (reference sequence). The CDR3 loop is CAWATGGLGANVLTF. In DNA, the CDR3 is TGTGCCTGGGCTACAGGGGGGCTCGGGGCCAACGTCCTGACTTTC.

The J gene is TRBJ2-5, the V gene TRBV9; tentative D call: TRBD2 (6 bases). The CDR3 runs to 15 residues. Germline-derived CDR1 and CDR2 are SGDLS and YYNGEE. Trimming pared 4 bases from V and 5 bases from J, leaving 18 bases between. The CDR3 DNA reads TGTGCCAGCAGCCCAGTGGGGGGAAGTTTGGAGACCCAGTACTTC. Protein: CASSPVGGSLETQYF.

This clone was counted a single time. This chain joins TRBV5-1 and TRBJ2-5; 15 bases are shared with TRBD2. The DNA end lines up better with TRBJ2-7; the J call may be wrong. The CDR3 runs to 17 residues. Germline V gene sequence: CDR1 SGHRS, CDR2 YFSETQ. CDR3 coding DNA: TGCGCCAGCAGCTTGGGGACTAGCGGGAGGGCCGTGAACGAGCAGTACTTC. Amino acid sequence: CASSLGTSGRAVNEQYF.

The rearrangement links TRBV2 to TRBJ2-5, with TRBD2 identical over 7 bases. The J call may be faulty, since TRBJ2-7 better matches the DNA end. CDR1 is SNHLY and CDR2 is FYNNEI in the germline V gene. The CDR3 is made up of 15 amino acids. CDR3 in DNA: TGTGCCAGCAGTGCTCGGGGGGACGGGCTATACGAGCAGTACTTC. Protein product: CASSARGDGLYEQYF.

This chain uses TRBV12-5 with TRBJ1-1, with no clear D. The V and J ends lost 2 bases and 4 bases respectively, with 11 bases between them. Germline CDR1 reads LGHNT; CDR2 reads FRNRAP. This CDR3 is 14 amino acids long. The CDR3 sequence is CASGLPPEITEAFF. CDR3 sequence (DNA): TGTGCTAGTGGTTTGCCGCCCGAGATCACTGAAGCTTTCTTT. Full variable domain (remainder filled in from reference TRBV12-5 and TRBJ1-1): DARVTQTPRHKVTEMGQEVTMRCQPILGHNTVFWYRQTMMQGLELLAYFRNRAPLDDSGMPKDRFSAEMPDATLATLKIQPSEPRDSAVYFCASGLPPEITEAFFGQGTRLTVV.

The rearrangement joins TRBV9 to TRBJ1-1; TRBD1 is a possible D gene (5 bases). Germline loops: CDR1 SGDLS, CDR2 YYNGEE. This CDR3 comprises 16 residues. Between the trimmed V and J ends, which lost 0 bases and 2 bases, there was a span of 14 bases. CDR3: CASSVGVGGFNTEAFF. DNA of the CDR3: TGTGCCAGCAGCGTAGGGGTGGGGGGATTTAACACTGAAGCTTTCTTT.

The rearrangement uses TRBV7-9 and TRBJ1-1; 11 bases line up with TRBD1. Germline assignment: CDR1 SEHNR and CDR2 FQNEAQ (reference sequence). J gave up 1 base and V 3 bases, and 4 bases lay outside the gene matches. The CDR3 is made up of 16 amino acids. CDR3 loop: CASSFGQGAGNTEAFF. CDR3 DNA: TGTGCCAGCAGCTTTGGACAGGGGGCCGGGAACACTGAAGCTTTCTTT. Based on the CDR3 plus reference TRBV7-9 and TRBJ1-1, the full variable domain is DTGVSQNPRHKITKRGQNVTFRCDPISEHNRLYWYRQTLGQGPEFLTYFQNEAQLEKSRLLSDRFSAERPKGSFSTLEIQRTEQGDSAMYLCASSFGQGAGNTEAFFGQGTRLTVV.

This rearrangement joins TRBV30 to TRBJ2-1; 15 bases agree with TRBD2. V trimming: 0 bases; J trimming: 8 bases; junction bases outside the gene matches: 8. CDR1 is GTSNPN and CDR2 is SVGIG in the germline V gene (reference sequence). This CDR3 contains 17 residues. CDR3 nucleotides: TGTGCCTGGAGTGTAATTCGGACTAGCGGGGGGGGCGATGAGCAGTTCTTC. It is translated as CAWSVIRTSGGGDEQFF.